The rows below give T cell receptor beta chains drawn from one sample of a study of radiotherapy plus CTLA-4 blockade in lung cancer. TCRdb's copy holds only in-frame clones and misses some; the assay was immunoSEQ multiplex PCR. The table lists about 72,000 clones, under 85% of them singletons, with less than 5% in the top ten. Material: peripheral blood, obtained from a patient treated with radiotherapy plus ipilimumab. These receptor sequences come from a human donor with non-small cell lung cancer who had a partial response to radiotherapy plus ipilimumab. Both conserved end residues are part of each CDR3. The order of the fields is J gene, V gene, clone size, D gene, CDR3 DNA, CDR3 protein. A D gene is named only where the DNA matches it firmly. Some rows mark clone size as missing; the rest say once, few, many or name a class of expanded clone.

>TRBJ1-2|TRBV6-5|NA|TRBD1
TGTGCCACCCGCGGGACAGGGGGGGGCGGCTACACCTTC
CATRGTGGGGYTF
>TRBJ1-4|TRBV5-1|NA|TRBD1
TGCGCCAGCAGTCCGGGACAGGGGGCAACTAATGAAAAACTGTTTTTT
CASSPGQGATNEKLFF
>TRBJ2-7|TRBV4-2|NA|NA
TGTGCCAGCAGCCAAGCCGCCAATACGGGGGGCTTGGCCTACGAGCAGTACTTC
CASSQAANTGGLAYEQYF
>TRBJ2-5|TRBV14|NA|TRBD1
TGTGCCAGCAGCCAAGATTTCGGACAGGATCAAGAGACCCAGTACTTC
CASSQDFGQDQETQYF
>TRBJ1-2|TRBV5-1|few|NA
TGCGCCAGCAGCTTGGGCGGTGGGGGGGCCGGCTACACCTTC
CASSLGGGGAGYTF
>TRBJ1-5|TRBV19|NA|TRBD1
TGTGCCAGTATGCCGCAGGGGGGCAATCAGCCCCAGCATTTT
CASMPQGGNQPQHF
>TRBJ1-3|TRBV5-4|NA|NA
TGTGCCACCAGGAAAGACAGTTCCCGAAACACCATATATTTT
CATRKDSSRNTIYF
>TRBJ1-4|TRBV28|NA|NA
TGTGCCAGCAGTTTATATGGGGGAGGTGAAAAACTGTTTTTT
CASSLYGGGEKLFF
>TRBJ2-1|TRBV30|NA|TRBD1
TGTGCCTGGAGTCCTCCAGGGGGTCGGTCCTACAATGAGCAGTTCTTC
CAWSPPGGRSYNEQFF
>TRBJ2-1|TRBV27|few|TRBD1
TGTGCCAGCAGTTCGGACAGGGATAATTTCAATGAGCAGTTCTTC
CASSSDRDNFNEQFF
>TRBJ1-3|TRBV6-1|NA|NA
TGTGCCAGCAGTGCGCGGAGCTCTGGAAACACCATATATTTT
CASSARSSGNTIYF
>TRBJ1-2|TRBV27|NA|TRBD1
TGTGCCAGCAGTTACGGCAGGGGGGCCTATGGCTACACCTTC
CASSYGRGAYGYTF
>TRBJ1-1|TRBV27|NA|TRBD1
TGTGCCAGCAGTGTGTTCGAGGGGGCCGACACTGAAGCTTTCTTT
CASSVFEGADTEAFF
>TRBJ1-5|TRBV2|NA|NA
TGTGCCAGCAGTGAAAACAGGGACGATCAGCCCCAGCATTTT
CASSENRDDQPQHF
>TRBJ1-2|TRBV7-2|few|NA
TGTGCCAGCAGCTTAGGAGTCAGGGAAACCTATGGCTACACCTTC
CASSLGVRETYGYTF
>TRBJ2-7|TRBV21-1|NA|NA
TGTGCCAGCTACACCCGACAGGGGGCTTACGAGCAGTACTTC
CASYTRQGAYEQYF
>TRBJ2-5|TRBV7-2|NA|NA
TGTGCCAGCAGCCGTTCCAGGGCGCAAGAGACCCAGTACTTC
CASSRSRAQETQYF
>TRBJ1-1|TRBV28|few|TRBD1
TGTGCCAGCAGGCCTCAGGACAGGCGGAACACTGAAGCTTTCTTT
CASRPQDRRNTEAFF
>TRBJ1-1|TRBV5-5|NA|NA
TGTGCCAGCAGCTTGTTCACAGCGAACACTGAAGCTTTCTTT
CASSLFTANTEAFF
>TRBJ1-1|TRBV14|NA|NA
TGTGCCAGCAGCCAAGATTTACAAACTGAAGCTTTCTTT
CASSQDLQTEAFF
>TRBJ1-6|TRBV7-3|NA|TRBD1
TGTGCCAGCAGCTTAATGGGACAGGGGTATTCACCCCTCCACTTT
CASSLMGQGYSPLHF
>TRBJ2-7|TRBV28|NA|TRBD2
TGTGCCAGCAGATCACTAGCGGATCCCTCCTACGAGCAGTACTTC
CASRSLADPSYEQYF
>TRBJ1-5|TRBV7-9|few|NA
TGTGCCAGCAGATCGCTCCGACAGGAGCTTTGCAATCAGCCCCAGCATTTT
CASRSLRQELCNQPQHF
>TRBJ2-1|TRBV2|NA|TRBD1
TGTGCCACGAGGGGGACAGGGTACAATGAGCAGTTCTTC
CATRGTGYNEQFF